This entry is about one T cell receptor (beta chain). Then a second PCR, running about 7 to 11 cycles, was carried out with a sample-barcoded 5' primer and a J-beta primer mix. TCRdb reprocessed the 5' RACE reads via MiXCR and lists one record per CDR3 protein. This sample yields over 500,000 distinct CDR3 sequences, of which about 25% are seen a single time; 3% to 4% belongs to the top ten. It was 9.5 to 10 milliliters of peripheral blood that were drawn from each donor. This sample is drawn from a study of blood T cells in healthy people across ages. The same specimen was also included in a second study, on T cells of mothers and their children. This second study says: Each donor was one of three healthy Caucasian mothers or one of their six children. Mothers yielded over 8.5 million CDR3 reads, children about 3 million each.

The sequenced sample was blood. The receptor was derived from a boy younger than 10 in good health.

CDR3 sequence: CASSLSFPGQTLFDFF. CDR3 coding DNA: TGTGCCAGCAGCTTATCGTTTCCAGGACAGACTCTTTTTGATTTCTTT. The chain uses TRBV7-2 and TRBJ1-1; possible D gene TRBD1, 6 bases. Per the germline V gene, CDR1 is SGHTA and CDR2 is FQGNSA. This CDR3 contains 16 residues. V dropped 2 bases and J dropped 13 bases, with 26 bases sitting between them.